A selection of T cell receptor beta chains follows, all from one sample in a study of beta chain features in type 1 diabetes. Sequencing was performed with immunoSEQ multiplex PCR; in TCRdb, only in-frame clones are kept and a portion is missing. The sample includes about 390,000 clones, roughly 9.8% seen only once; the top ten take over 0.45%. The material sequenced was central memory CD4+ T cells from blood. The receptors come from a man between 25 and 39 years old with type 1 diabetes. The CDR3 runs from the conserved cysteine through the conserved F or W. Each record gives: J gene, V gene, CDR3 protein.

j_call: TRBJ1-2; v_call: TRBV7-9; cdr3_aa: CASSFSTGLHYGYTF
j_call: TRBJ2-4; v_call: TRBV6-6; cdr3_aa: CASSPSGGPGVDIQYF
j_call: TRBJ1-2; v_call: TRBV6-5; cdr3_aa: CAISGRFDGQYGYTF
j_call: TRBJ2-2; v_call: TRBV7-8; cdr3_aa: CASSSGLAGYTGELFF
j_call: TRBJ2-2; v_call: TRBV15; cdr3_aa: CATSWTSGNTGELFF
j_call: TRBJ2-7; v_call: TRBV7-3; cdr3_aa: CASSPGNSYEQYF
j_call: TRBJ2-1; v_call: TRBV2; cdr3_aa: CASSAWAGGYNEQFF
j_call: TRBJ2-3; v_call: TRBV28; cdr3_aa: CASSFPLSSSMADTQYF
j_call: TRBJ2-7; v_call: TRBV28; cdr3_aa: CASSSIAGTYEQYF
j_call: TRBJ2-1; v_call: TRBV6-5; cdr3_aa: CASSYDVRGGYNEQFF
j_call: TRBJ1-2; v_call: TRBV6-6; cdr3_aa: CASSSGLSNYGYTF
j_call: TRBJ2-5; v_call: TRBV5-1; cdr3_aa: CASSLGGGGETQYF
j_call: TRBJ2-5; v_call: TRBV5-1; cdr3_aa: CASSLLPNGPETQYF
j_call: TRBJ2-7; v_call: TRBV7-2; cdr3_aa: CASSSSGASYEQYF
j_call: .; v_call: TRBV10-3; cdr3_aa: CAISAATGDYEQYF
j_call: TRBJ1-6; v_call: TRBV2; cdr3_aa: CASSEGDSPLHF
j_call: TRBJ1-2; v_call: TRBV5-6; cdr3_aa: CASSLGQGGYTF
j_call: TRBJ1-4; v_call: TRBV5-1; cdr3_aa: CASSLLSGTAEKLFF
j_call: TRBJ1-2; v_call: TRBV28; cdr3_aa: CASRKSGQNRYGYTF
j_call: TRBJ2-7; v_call: TRBV10-3; cdr3_aa: CAISEAPGDYEQYF
j_call: TRBJ1-5; v_call: TRBV19; cdr3_aa: CASSMRGQGVGNQPQHF
j_call: TRBJ2-5; v_call: TRBV28; cdr3_aa: CASTIGGAVREGRETQYF
j_call: TRBJ1-5; v_call: TRBV19; cdr3_aa: CASSSPRTGSGGNQPQHF
j_call: TRBJ2-4; v_call: TRBV6-6; cdr3_aa: CASSRTGLIENIQYF
j_call: TRBJ2-1; v_call: TRBV13; cdr3_aa: CASSLLAGEGNEQFF
j_call: TRBJ1-1; v_call: TRBV4-1; cdr3_aa: CASSQSAGMNTEAFF
j_call: TRBJ2-2; v_call: TRBV7-6; cdr3_aa: CASSLPGSLDAGELFF
j_call: TRBJ1-5; v_call: TRBV7-2; cdr3_aa: CASSSGWMSNQPQHF
j_call: TRBJ2-4; v_call: TRBV7-6; cdr3_aa: CASSSNQGFDIQYF
j_call: TRBJ2-1; v_call: TRBV5-1; cdr3_aa: CASSSDGLAGFNEQFF
j_call: TRBJ2-1; v_call: TRBV27; cdr3_aa: CASSLPSPYNEQFF
j_call: TRBJ1-4; v_call: TRBV7-2; cdr3_aa: CASRKSPPPGGVNEKLFF
j_call: TRBJ2-7; v_call: TRBV4-3; cdr3_aa: CASSQGDRRPYEQYF
j_call: TRBJ2-3; v_call: TRBV7-6; cdr3_aa: CASSTLPGHSPDTQYF
j_call: TRBJ2-7; v_call: TRBV7-8; cdr3_aa: CASSQWQGDEQYF
j_call: TRBJ2-2; v_call: TRBV6-5; cdr3_aa: CASRPGAVGELFF
j_call: TRBJ2-7; v_call: TRBV7-8; cdr3_aa: CASSLAWTGYSYEQYF
j_call: TRBJ2-1; v_call: TRBV5-1; cdr3_aa: CASSLTSGRAHNEQFF
j_call: TRBJ2-5; v_call: TRBV5-1; cdr3_aa: CASSPEGQETQYF
j_call: TRBJ2-5; v_call: TRBV6-4; cdr3_aa: CASKAAGQRAIQETQYF
j_call: TRBJ2-5; v_call: TRBV7-2; cdr3_aa: CASSGGGSETQYF
j_call: TRBJ1-5; v_call: TRBV7-2; cdr3_aa: CASSSGGGMIQPQHF
j_call: TRBJ1-2; v_call: TRBV30; cdr3_aa: CAGLRDGYTF
j_call: TRBJ2-1; v_call: TRBV4-3; cdr3_aa: CASSQDALAGGTEQFF
j_call: TRBJ1-1; v_call: TRBV7-3; cdr3_aa: CASSFQGVGNTEAFF
j_call: TRBJ1-1; v_call: TRBV28; cdr3_aa: CASSHNAGLPEAFF
j_call: TRBJ2-7; v_call: TRBV6-5; cdr3_aa: CASSHGQGGYEQYF
j_call: TRBJ2-3; v_call: TRBV5-1; cdr3_aa: CASSAGLAAGTDTQYF
j_call: TRBJ2-3; v_call: TRBV7-9; cdr3_aa: CASSPTTDTQYF
j_call: TRBJ2-3; v_call: TRBV7-2; cdr3_aa: CASSRGTSGGRGDTQYF
j_call: TRBJ2-5; v_call: TRBV7-2; cdr3_aa: CASSRSSGGGGETQYF
j_call: TRBJ1-5; v_call: TRBV28; cdr3_aa: CASSLGTGENQPQHF
j_call: TRBJ2-3; v_call: TRBV7-2; cdr3_aa: CASSPRRTSRTDTQYF
j_call: TRBJ2-5; v_call: TRBV18; cdr3_aa: CASSPPSQETQYF
j_call: TRBJ1-6; v_call: TRBV25-1; cdr3_aa: CASRGQGDSPLHF
j_call: TRBJ2-3; v_call: TRBV29-1; cdr3_aa: CSVEDRWGYDSTDTQYF
j_call: TRBJ2-5; v_call: TRBV7-2; cdr3_aa: CASSSDQRARERRETQYF
j_call: TRBJ2-5; v_call: TRBV11-2; cdr3_aa: CASTLGGGAETQYF
j_call: TRBJ2-3; v_call: TRBV5-1; cdr3_aa: CASSFQIGTGGDTQYF
j_call: TRBJ1-5; v_call: TRBV2; cdr3_aa: CASSTFSNQPQHF